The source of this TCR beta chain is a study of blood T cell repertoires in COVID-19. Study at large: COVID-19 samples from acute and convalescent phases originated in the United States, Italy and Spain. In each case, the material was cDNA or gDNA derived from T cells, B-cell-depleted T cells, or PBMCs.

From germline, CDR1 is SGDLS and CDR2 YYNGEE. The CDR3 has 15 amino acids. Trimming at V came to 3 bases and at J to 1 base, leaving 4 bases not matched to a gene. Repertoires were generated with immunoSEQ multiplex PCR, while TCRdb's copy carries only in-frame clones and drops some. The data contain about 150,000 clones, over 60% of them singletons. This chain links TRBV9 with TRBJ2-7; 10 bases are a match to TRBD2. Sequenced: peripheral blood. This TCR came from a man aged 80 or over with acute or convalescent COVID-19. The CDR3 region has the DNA TGTGCCAGCAGCGAAGGGACTAGCGATTCCTACGAGCAGTACTTC. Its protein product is CASSEGTSDSYEQYF.